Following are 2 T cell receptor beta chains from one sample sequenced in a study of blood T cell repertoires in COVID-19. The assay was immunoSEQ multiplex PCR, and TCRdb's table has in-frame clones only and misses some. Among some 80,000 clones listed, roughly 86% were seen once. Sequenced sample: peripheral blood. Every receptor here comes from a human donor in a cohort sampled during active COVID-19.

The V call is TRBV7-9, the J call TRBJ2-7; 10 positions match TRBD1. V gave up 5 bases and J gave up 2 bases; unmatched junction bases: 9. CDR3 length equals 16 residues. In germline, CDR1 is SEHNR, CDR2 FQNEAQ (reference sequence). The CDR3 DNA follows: TGTGCCAGCAGCGTGTACCGGGACAGGGGTCCCTACGAGCAGTACTTC. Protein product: CASSVYRDRGPYEQYF.

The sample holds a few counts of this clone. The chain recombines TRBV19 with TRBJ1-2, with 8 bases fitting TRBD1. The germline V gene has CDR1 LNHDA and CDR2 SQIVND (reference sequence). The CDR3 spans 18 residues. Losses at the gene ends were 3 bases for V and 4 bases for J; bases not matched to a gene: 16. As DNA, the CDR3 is TGTGCCAGTAGTATTGCGGGGACAGGTACGATGCGTGGCTATGGCTACACCTTC. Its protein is CASSIAGTGTMRGYGYTF.